This is a list of T cell receptor beta chains from one sample in a study of T cells after yellow fever vaccination. TCRdb re-derived calls from the 5' RACE reads in MiXCR, one entry per CDR3 protein. Altogether more than 350,000 distinct CDR3 sequences are present, approximately 10% being singletons, with the ten largest covering less than 20%. The sample was PBMCs, taken on the day of the first yellow fever vaccination. All receptors come from a man aged 18 to 30 who received the YFV17D yellow fever vaccine. CDR3s include the opening cysteine and the closing phenylalanine or tryptophan. The D gene is left open where the match is weak. The size entry is marked missing in some rows and otherwise reads once, few, many or a size class.

J | D | size | V | CDR3 | DNA
TRBJ1-5 | . | few | TRBV15 | CATSRTGSNQPQHF | TGTGCCACCAGCAGGACCGGGAGCAATCAGCCCCAGCATTTT
TRBJ2-2 | . | few | TRBV9 | CASSVAPEVGELFF | TGTGCCAGCAGCGTAGCCCCCGAGGTCGGGGAGCTGTTTTTT
TRBJ1-5 | . | few | TRBV3-1 | CASSQSGINQPQHF | TGTGCCAGCAGCCAATCAGGGATCAATCAGCCCCAGCATTTT
TRBJ2-7 | . | . | TRBV15 | CATSRAQGRRPYEQYF | TGTGCCACCAGCAGGGCTCAGGGGAGGAGGCCCTACGAGCAGTACTTC
TRBJ1-6 | . | . | TRBV15 | CATSVGHYNSPLHF | TGTGCCACCAGCGTCGGTCATTATAATTCACCCCTCCACTTT
TRBJ2-3 | TRBD1 | many | TRBV15 | CATSRRLTGSATDTQYF | TGTGCCACCAGCAGGCGTTTGACAGGGAGCGCCACAGATACGCAGTATTTT
TRBJ2-1 | TRBD2 | . | TRBV6-2/TRBV6-3 | CASSYSGAGYNEQFF | TGTGCCAGCAGTTACAGCGGGGCGGGGTACAATGAGCAGTTCTTC
TRBJ1-1 | . | . | TRBV5-1 | CASSLERLGTERAFF | TGCGCCAGCAGCTTGGAACGTCTGGGCACCGAAAGGGCTTTCTTT
TRBJ2-5 | . | few | TRBV20-1 | CSAILPERETQYF | TGCAGTGCTATCCTTCCCGAGCGGGAGACCCAGTACTTC
TRBJ2-1 | . | few | TRBV20-1 | CSAPPRSSYNEQFF | TGCAGTGCTCCCCCCCGGAGCTCCTACAATGAGCAGTTCTTC
TRBJ1-1 | . | many | TRBV12-3/TRBV12-4 | CASIGTGNTEAFF | TGTGCCAGTATCGGGACGGGGAACACTGAAGCTTTCTTT
TRBJ2-7 | TRBD2 | . | TRBV7-9 | CASSFGTSGDYEQYF | TGTGCCAGCAGCTTTGGGACTAGCGGGGATTACGAGCAGTACTTC
TRBJ1-5 | TRBD1 | . | TRBV20-1 | CSATGGAEQPQHF | TGCAGTGCAACAGGGGGCGCTGAACAGCCCCAGCATTTT
TRBJ1-5 | TRBD1 | . | TRBV7-2 | CASSFDRGQLPQHF | TGTGCCAGCAGCTTCGACAGGGGACAACTGCCCCAGCATTTT
TRBJ2-1 | TRBD1 | few | TRBV6-1 | CASRARLGTGAPGEQFF | TGTGCCAGCAGGGCCCGTCTGGGGACAGGGGCTCCTGGTGAGCAGTTCTTC
TRBJ2-5 | TRBD2 | . | TRBV27 | CASSFSIAGSWETQYF | TGTGCCAGCAGTTTCTCAATAGCGGGGTCTTGGGAGACCCAGTACTTC
TRBJ2-3 | TRBD2 | few | TRBV15 | CATSRGLLAGYTDTQYF | TGTGCCACCAGCAGAGGTTTGTTAGCGGGGTACACAGATACGCAGTATTTT
TRBJ1-5 | . | . | TRBV2 | CASSEEGGQPQHF | TGTGCCAGCAGTGAAGAAGGGGGACAGCCCCAGCATTTT
TRBJ2-3 | TRBD2 | few | TRBV25-1 | CASSEASGGADTQYF | TGTGCCAGCAGTGAAGCAAGCGGGGGGGCAGATACGCAGTATTTT
TRBJ2-7 | . | few | TRBV14 | CASSQAYGDYEQYF | TGTGCCAGCAGCCAAGCTTACGGAGACTACGAGCAGTACTTC
TRBJ1-4 | TRBD1 | . | TRBV5-1 | CASSYRDRGEKLFF | TGCGCCAGCAGCTACCGGGACAGGGGAGAAAAACTGTTTTTT
TRBJ1-6 | . | . | TRBV20-1 | CSARDGRDSPLHF | TGCAGTGCTCGAGACGGGCGCGATTCACCCCTCCACTTT
TRBJ1-5 | TRBD1 | many | TRBV12-3/TRBV12-4 | CASSSTGGNQPQHF | TGTGCCAGCAGTTCCACAGGGGGCAATCAGCCCCAGCATTTT
TRBJ2-2 | . | . | TRBV15 | CATSRDLREAGELFF | TGTGCCACCAGCAGAGATTTGAGGGAAGCCGGGGAGCTGTTTTTT
TRBJ1-5 | . | few | TRBV29-1 | CSGPRWGVHSNQPQHF | TGCAGCGGACCCCGGTGGGGGGTTCATAGCAATCAGCCCCAGCATTTT
TRBJ1-6 | . | . | TRBV6-1 | CASSLTIAYNSPHHF | TGTGCCAGCAGTCTTACTATAGCCTATAATTCACCCCACCACTTT
TRBJ2-7 | . | . | TRBV7-2 | CASSLPSLLFEQYF | TGTGCCAGCAGCTTACCTAGCCTCCTCTTCGAGCAGTACTTC
TRBJ2-1 | TRBD2 | few | TRBV27 | CASSWAGGALYNEQFF | TGTGCCAGCAGTTGGGCCGGGGGGGCTTTATACAATGAGCAGTTCTTC
TRBJ2-1 | TRBD1 | . | TRBV4-1 | CASSKPGTGVDEQFF | TGCGCCAGCAGCAAGCCCGGGACAGGGGTAGACGAGCAGTTCTTC
TRBJ2-1 | . | few | TRBV9 | CASSVGGGLNLEQFF | TGTGCCAGCAGCGTAGGGGGGGGCCTAAATCTTGAGCAGTTCTTC
TRBJ2-3 | . | . | TRBV19 | CASSVLSTDTQYF | TGTGCCAGTAGTGTCTTAAGCACAGATACGCAGTATTTT
TRBJ1-1 | . | . | TRBV6-2/TRBV6-3 | CASTQGQVNTEAFF | TGTGCCAGCACCCAGGGGCAAGTAAACACTGAAGCTTTCTTT
TRBJ2-1 | TRBD2 | many | TRBV20-1 | CSPWPAGGTNEQFF | TGCAGTCCCTGGCCTGCGGGGGGGACCAATGAGCAGTTCTTC
TRBJ1-1 | . | many | TRBV9 | CASSRMNTEAFF | TGTGCCAGCAGCCGCATGAACACTGAAGCTTTCTTT
TRBJ2-1 | . | few | TRBV7-9 | CASSPTVAYNEQFF | TGTGCCAGCAGCCCGACCGTGGCGTACAATGAGCAGTTCTTC
TRBJ1-1 | . | . | TRBV20-1 | CSAREDRTEAFF | TGCAGTGCTAGGGAAGATCGGACTGAAGCTTTCTTT
TRBJ2-1 | . | . | TRBV7-9 | CASSLGDGTLNEQFF | TGTGCCAGCAGCTTAGGCGACGGGACCTTAAATGAGCAGTTCTTC
TRBJ2-1 | TRBD2 | . | TRBV5-4 | CASSLVGRGYNEQFF | TGTGCCAGCAGCTTGGTCGGGCGGGGGTACAATGAGCAGTTCTTC
TRBJ1-5 | TRBD1 | . | TRBV4-2 | CASSQDRQGAGQPQHF | TGTGCCAGCAGCCAAGATCGGCAGGGGGCAGGGCAGCCCCAGCATTTT
TRBJ2-3 | TRBD2 | few | TRBV7-2 | CASRTTSGGGPTDTQYF | TGTGCCAGCAGAACAACTAGCGGGGGGGGACCCACAGATACGCAGTATTTT
TRBJ2-3 | . | many | TRBV7-2 | CASSLEAENTQYF | TGTGCCAGCAGCTTAGAAGCCGAAAATACGCAGTATTTT